These 11 T cell receptor beta chains originate from one sample sequenced in a study of shared clonotypes between healthy human individuals. Produced via immunoSEQ multiplex PCR; TCRdb's table is partial and in-frame only. The repertoire holds some 2.4 million clones, with roughly 93% as singletons. Material for sequencing was naive CD4+ T cells from PBMCs. Subset denoted: CD45RA+ positively selected. These receptors were obtained from a man between 18 and 35 years old in good health. Some clones in this sample may be carry-over from other donors' samples.

The V and J genes are TRBV5-1 and TRBJ2-2; D unclear. Germline CDR1 SGHRS, CDR2 YFSETQ. V lost 4 bases and J 0 bases, leaving 7 bases between the germline ends. The CDR3 contains 14 residues. The DNA for the CDR3 is TGCGCCAGCAGCCAGACAACGAACACCGGGGAGCTGTTTTTT. This encodes CASSQTTNTGELFF.

This chain connects TRBV29-1 to TRBJ2-7; 7 bases match TRBD1. The CDR3 runs to 12 residues. Germline lookup yields CDR1 SQVTM and CDR2 ANQGSEA. The ends lost 4 bases at V and 4 bases at J; junction bases unmatched: 4. Here the CDR3 reads CSVARGRYEQYF. CDR3 DNA: TGCAGCGTTGCTAGGGGGCGTTACGAGCAGTACTTC.

The chain uses TRBV28 and TRBJ2-5; D gene unclear. Germline CDR1 and CDR2: MDHEN and SYDVKM. V lost 5 bases to trimming and J lost 4 bases, with 17 bases between them. This CDR3 has 15 amino acids. The CDR3 loop reads CASSPPAGFLETQYF. The CDR3 coding sequence is TGTGCCAGCAGTCCCCCCGCCGGGTTCCTAGAGACCCAGTACTTC.

In its sample, this clone was seen once. As DNA, the CDR3 is TGTGCCAGTAGTACCCAGGGGGTAACGAACACTGAAGCTTTCTTT. It translates to CASSTQGVTNTEAFF. The chain recombines TRBV19 with TRBJ1-1; 7 bases fit TRBD1. Germline CDR1 reads LNHDA; CDR2 reads SQIVND (reference sequence). The CDR3 spans 15 residues. V lost 4 bases to trimming and J lost 1 base; unmatched junction nucleotides: 6.

This clone showed up just a few times. The V gene is TRBV7-9, the J gene TRBJ1-2, with TRBD1 matching over 7 bases. This CDR3 has 14 residues. Unmatched junction bases numbered 7, after V lost 5 bases and J lost 4 bases. Germline CDR1 is SEHNR and CDR2 is FQNEAQ (reference sequence). The CDR3 spells CASSQSGTAYGYTF. For the CDR3, the DNA is TGTGCCAGCAGCCAATCCGGGACAGCCTATGGCTACACCTTC. Combining the CDR3 with reference TRBV7-9 and TRBJ1-2 gives the whole variable domain DTGVSQNPRHKITKRGQNVTFRCDPISEHNRLYWYRQTLGQGPEFLTYFQNEAQLEKSRLLSDRFSAERPKGSFSTLEIQRTEQGDSAMYLCASSQSGTAYGYTFGSGTRLTVV.

CDR3 sequence reads: CASSAPGTGEKLFF. CDR3 nucleotides: TGTGCCAGCAGCGCGCCCGGGACGGGGGAAAAACTGTTTTTT. V and J are TRBV5-6 and TRBJ1-4; D may be TRBD1 (5 bases). Trimming took off 4 bases at V and 8 bases at J, with 15 bases between the two ends. The CDR3 runs to 14 residues. CDR1 and CDR2 (germline): SGHDT, YYEEEE.

The chain couples TRBV28 to TRBJ1-1, with D perhaps TRBD1 (5 bases). Germline CDR1 is MDHEN and CDR2 is SYDVKM. The CDR3 is 12 residues long. V lost 1 base to trimming and J lost 11 bases, with 11 bases between them. The CDR3 here is CASSLYGGRAFF. The CDR3 coding sequence is TGTGCCAGCAGTTTATACGGGGGTAGGGCTTTCTTT. Drawing the rest from reference TRBV28 and TRBJ1-1, the complete variable domain is DVKVTQSSRYLVKRTGEKVFLECVQDMDHENMFWYRQDPGLGLRLIYFSYDVKMKEKGDIPEGYSVSREKKERFSLILESASTNQTSMYLCASSLYGGRAFFGQGTRLTVV.

This chain joins TRBV5-4 and TRBJ2-7; maybe TRBD2 (6 bases). Germline CDR1 is SGHNT and CDR2 is YYREEE (reference sequence). V gave up 4 bases and J gave up 3 bases, with 14 bases separating them. The CDR3 runs 14 residues. For the CDR3, the DNA is TGTGCCAGCAGCCAAGGGAGGAACAGCTACGAGCAGTACTTC. It encodes CASSQGRNSYEQYF.

This clone was seen a single time. The sample holds other DNA sequences that translate to the same CDR3. The CDR3 DNA reads as TGCGCCAGCAGCTTGGGTCAAGGGGGTCCCTACGAGCAGTACTTC. Protein product: CASSLGQGGPYEQYF. The chain recombines TRBV5-1 with TRBJ2-7; D may be TRBD1 (6 bases). V dropped 0 bases and J dropped 2 bases, with 12 bases sitting between them. The CDR3 extends over 15 amino acids. Germline V gene sequence: CDR1 SGHRS, CDR2 YFSETQ.

This clone was counted once. The V and J genes are TRBV28 and TRBJ1-5; no clear D gene. Germline V CDR1 and CDR2: MDHEN, SYDVKM. The length of the CDR3 is 18 residues. Trimming left V 3 bases short and J 0 bases short, with 18 bases between. CDR3 sequence (DNA): TGTGCCAGCAGTTTTGTCCCGGCGGGAGTTAATAGCAATCAGCCCCAGCATTTT. Translating it yields CASSFVPAGVNSNQPQHF. The whole variable domain, filled in from reference TRBV28 and TRBJ1-5, reads DVKVTQSSRYLVKRTGEKVFLECVQDMDHENMFWYRQDPGLGLRLIYFSYDVKMKEKGDIPEGYSVSREKKERFSLILESASTNQTSMYLCASSFVPAGVNSNQPQHFGDGTRLSIL.

V gene TRBV5-4 combines with J gene TRBJ1-4, with D perhaps TRBD1 (5 bases). CDR1 is SGHNT and CDR2 is YYREEE in the germline V gene (reference sequence). This CDR3 region has 15 residues. V lost 0 bases and J lost 5, with 11 bases in between. CDR3 DNA: TGTGCCAGCAGCTTGGGGGGGGAGAGGAATGAAAAACTGTTTTTT. Encoded protein: CASSLGGERNEKLFF.